The 23 T cell receptor beta chains in this list originate from one sample, sequenced in a study of CD8 T cells in Susac syndrome. cDNA came from about 0.5 to 1 ug RNA primed by random hexamers. TCRdb reprocessed the immunoSEQ multiplex PCR reads via MiXCR and lists one record per CDR3 protein. The repertoire holds about 160,000 distinct CDR3 sequences, about 93% seen once, with 0.12% to 0.15% in the top ten. Sequencing used CD4+ T cells from PBMCs. Receptors originate from a human donor in good health.

The chain couples TRBV6-1 to TRBJ1-4; D not certain. The germline CDR1 and CDR2 sequences are MNHNS and SASEGT. CDR3 length: 13 amino acids. V was shortened by 8 bases and J by 7 bases, with 14 bases between the two germline ends. The CDR3 loop is CASLNTKGEKLFF. The CDR3, as DNA: TGTGCCAGCCTGAACACAAAGGGTGAAAAACTGTTTTTT.

V gene TRBV14 combines with J gene TRBJ2-2; TRBD1 matches 8 bases. This CDR3 comprises 15 residues. Germline trimming cut 4 bases from V and 4 bases from J; bases unmatched to any gene: 5. Germline loops: CDR1 SGHDN, CDR2 FVKESK. CDR3 bases: TGTGCCAGCAGCCTGACAGGGGTGGGCACCGGGGAGCTGTTTTTT. Its protein product is CASSLTGVGTGELFF.

The J gene is TRBJ1-5, the V gene TRBV3-1; no clear D. This CDR3 comprises 12 residues. From germline, CDR1 is LGHDT and CDR2 YNNKEL (reference sequence). Trimming took 3 bases from V and 9 from J, leaving 9 bases between them. The chain's CDR3 is CASSHGVGPQHF. CDR3 sequence (DNA): TGTGCCAGCAGCCACGGCGTAGGGCCCCAGCATTTT.

The chain links TRBV5-4 to TRBJ1-1, with 11 bases matching TRBD1. Germline values: CDR1 SGHNT, CDR2 YYREEE (reference sequence). The CDR3 is 16 amino acids. J lost 1 base, V lost 3 bases, and 5 bases had no gene match. This chain's CDR3 is CASSSRTGGGNTEAFF. DNA of the CDR3: TGTGCCAGCAGCTCTCGGACAGGGGGCGGGAACACTGAAGCTTTCTTT.

This chain uses TRBV14 with TRBJ2-6; the D is unclear. Between the trimmed V and J ends, which lost 1 base and 0 bases, there was a span of 7 bases. Germline V gene lookup returns CDR1 SGHDN and CDR2 FVKESK. The CDR3 has 16 residues. The CDR3 coding sequence is TGTGCCAGCAGCCAAGCGGCGTACTCTGGGGCCAACGTCCTGACTTTC. Encoded protein: CASSQAAYSGANVLTF.

The CDR3 DNA sequence: TGTGCCAGCAGCTTAAGAAGCAATCAGCCCCAGCATTTT. As protein: CASSLRSNQPQHF. This chain uses TRBV7-9 with TRBJ1-5; D unclear. Germline-derived CDR1 and CDR2 are SEHNR and FQNEAQ (reference sequence). The CDR3 spans 13 residues. Trimming shortened V by 2 bases and J by 1 base, and 3 bases separated the two germline ends.

This chain joins TRBV20-1 and TRBJ2-3; TRBD2 agrees at 16 bases. The CDR3 consists of 17 residues. Germline CDR1 and CDR2: DFQATT and SNEGSKA (reference sequence). V lost 3 bases to trimming and J lost 4 bases; unmatched junction nucleotides: 7. The CDR3, as DNA: TGCAGTGCTAGTCCGGGACTAGCGGGGGGGCCGGCAGATACGCAGTATTTT. Translating it yields CSASPGLAGGPADTQYF.

V usage is TRBV2 and J usage is TRBJ1-5; D uncertain. In germline, CDR1 is SNHLY, CDR2 FYNNEI. The CDR3 is 12 amino acids. Trimming left V 7 bases short and J 7 bases short, with 11 bases between. The CDR3 DNA sequence: TGTGCCAGCATGGACGGTGGCCAGCCCCAGCATTTT. Translating it yields CASMDGGQPQHF. Using reference TRBV2 and TRBJ1-5 for the parts outside the CDR3, the full variable domain is EPEVTQTPSHQVTQMGQEVILRCVPISNHLYFYWYRQILGQKVEFLVSFYNNEISEKSEIFDDQFSVERPDGSNFTLKIRSTKLEDSAMYFCASMDGGQPQHFGDGTRLSIL.

The rearrangement joins TRBV5-1 to TRBJ2-5, with D uncertain. V lost 1 base to trimming and J lost 1 base, with 8 bases between them. From germline, CDR1 is SGHRS and CDR2 YFSETQ. The CDR3 contains 14 residues. CDR3 protein: CASSLTSSQETQYF. In DNA, the CDR3 is TGCGCCAGCAGCTTGACGTCTAGCCAAGAGACCCAGTACTTC.

V usage is TRBV3-1 and J usage is TRBJ2-5; no definite D call. The CDR3 loop spans 13 amino acids. Trimming took off 0 bases at V and 0 bases at J, with 2 bases between the two ends. Germline values: CDR1 LGHDT, CDR2 YNNKEL (reference sequence). In DNA form, the CDR3 reads TGTGCCAGCAGCCAAGACCACCAAGAGACCCAGTACTTC. This encodes CASSQDHQETQYF.

This clonotype was detected only once. The chain has TRBV6-5 and TRBJ1-2; 8 nucleotides line up with TRBD1. Germline CDR1 reads MNHEY; CDR2 reads SVGAGI. The CDR3 runs to 16 residues. J gave up 4 bases and V 4 bases, and 11 bases lay outside the gene matches. CDR3 nucleotide sequence: TGTGCCAGCAGTTCCACTGGACAGGGACTTAGCTATGGCTACACCTTC. This codes for CASSSTGQGLSYGYTF.

The chain is built from TRBV12-3 or TRBV12-4 and TRBJ1-2, with 9 bases aligning to TRBD1. Trimming at V came to 7 bases and at J to 5 bases, leaving 8 bases not matched to a gene. This CDR3 spans 14 amino acids. For the CDR3, the DNA is TGTGCCAGCACAATAGGGGGACAGGGTTATGGCTACACCTTC. It is translated as CASTIGGQGYGYTF.

V and J are TRBV3-1 and TRBJ2-5, with D maybe TRBD2 (8 bases). The V end was cut by 4 bases, the J end by 1 base, with 13 bases between. This CDR3 region has 15 residues. CDR1 LGHDT and CDR2 YNNKEL come from the germline V gene (reference sequence). The CDR3 nucleotides read TGTGCCAGCAGCCCCGGGAGGGGGCCCCAAGAGACCCAGTACTTC. It translates to CASSPGRGPQETQYF.

The genes are TRBV18 and TRBJ2-7; D gene uncertain. The CDR3 extends over 14 amino acids. The V end was cut by 2 bases, the J end by 0 bases, with 8 bases between. Germline V CDR1 and CDR2: KGHSH, LQKENI. The CDR3 loop reads CASSPGTTSYEQYF. CDR3 bases: TGTGCCAGCTCACCAGGCACCACCTCCTACGAGCAGTACTTC.

The J gene is TRBJ2-5, the V gene TRBV7-9; 7 nucleotides match TRBD2. V dropped 4 bases and J dropped 4; count of bases not matched to a gene: 3. The CDR3 consists of 13 residues. The V gene's germline CDR1 is SEHNR and CDR2 FQNEAQ (reference sequence). DNA of the CDR3: TGTGCCAGCAGCTACGGGGAGGGAGAGACCCAGTACTTC. Encoded protein: CASSYGEGETQYF. Full variable domain (rest looked up from reference TRBV7-9 and TRBJ2-5): DTGVSQNPRHKITKRGQNVTFRCDPISEHNRLYWYRQTLGQGPEFLTYFQNEAQLEKSRLLSDRFSAERPKGSFSTLEIQRTEQGDSAMYLCASSYGEGETQYFGPGTRLLVL.

V is TRBV20-1 and J is TRBJ2-3; D is uncertain. This CDR3 has 12 residues. The germline gives CDR1 DFQATT, CDR2 SNEGSKA (reference sequence). V was pared by 3 bases and J by 0 bases, with 4 bases between. CDR3: CSASGSTDTQYF. The CDR3, as DNA: TGCAGTGCTAGCGGGAGCACAGATACGCAGTATTTT.

This sequence joins TRBV18 and TRBJ1-2, with 10 nucleotides matching TRBD1. Germline loops: CDR1 KGHSH, CDR2 LQKENI. V shed 3 bases and J 0 bases; nucleotides not matched to a gene: 4. The CDR3 loop spans 16 amino acids. The DNA for the CDR3 is TGTGCCAGCTCACCTGGGACAGGGGTGGCTAACTATGGCTACACCTTC. Residues: CASSPGTGVANYGYTF.

The chain carries TRBV28 and TRBJ2-7, with D uncertain. The germline V gene encodes CDR1 MDHEN and CDR2 SYDVKM. CDR3 size: 13 residues. V gave up 5 bases and J gave up 3 bases, with 11 bases separating them. The CDR3 spells CASSPAVNYEQYF. As DNA, the CDR3 is TGTGCCAGCAGTCCCGCGGTGAACTACGAGCAGTACTTC.

The rearrangement links TRBV5-1 to TRBJ2-4, with TRBD1 identical over 8 bases. Germline V gene data show CDR1 as SGHRS and CDR2 as YFSETQ. The CDR3 length is 15 residues. After removal of 3 bases from V and 0 bases from J, the junction contained 2 bases not matched to a gene. CDR3: CASSSDRVAKNIQYF. The CDR3 coding sequence is TGCGCCAGCAGCTCGGACAGGGTAGCCAAAAACATTCAGTACTTC.

The rearrangement joins TRBV27 to TRBJ1-2; 7 bases are shared with TRBD1. The V and J ends lost 6 bases and 4 bases, in that order; junction bases with no gene match: 5. The CDR3 runs to 13 residues. In germline, CDR1 is MNHEY, CDR2 SMNVEV (reference sequence). The CDR3: CASRLGTAYGYTF. Here the CDR3 DNA reads TGTGCCAGCAGGCTCGGGACAGCCTATGGCTACACCTTC.

This clonotype was detected only a few times. The V and J genes are TRBV19 and TRBJ2-7; the D call may be TRBD1 or TRBD2 (5 bases each). CDR1 is LNHDA and CDR2 is SQIVND in the germline V gene (reference sequence). V lost 6 bases, J lost 3 bases, and 12 bases lay in between. CDR3 size: 13 residues. In DNA form, the CDR3 reads TGTGCCAGTAGCCGGGGCCAAAGCTACGAGCAGTACTTC. Amino acid sequence: CASSRGQSYEQYF.

The chain's CDR3 is CASSFSFPGQNIQYF. The DNA of the CDR3 is TGTGCCAGCAGCTTCAGTTTTCCTGGCCAAAACATTCAGTACTTC. The chain links TRBV7-2 to TRBJ2-4; D uncertain. Trimming stripped 3 bases from V and 5 bases from J, with 14 bases between. Germline V lookup: CDR1 SGHTA, CDR2 FQGNSA. The CDR3 has 15 residues. The full variable domain, completed using reference TRBV7-2 and TRBJ2-4, is GAGVSQSPSNKVTEKGKDVELRCDPISGHTALYWYRQSLGQGLEFLIYFQGNSAPDKSGLPSDRFSAERTGGSVSTLTIQRTQQEDSAVYLCASSFSFPGQNIQYFGAGTRLSVL.

V is TRBV19 and J is TRBJ2-3; no clear D. The CDR3 runs to 13 residues. Germline CDR1 is LNHDA and CDR2 is SQIVND (reference sequence). The V gene lost 5 bases and the J gene lost 7 bases, with 13 bases spanning the gap. As DNA, the CDR3 is TGTGCCAGTAGTTCCTTGCAAGGGTATACGCAGTATTTT. Encoded protein: CASSSLQGYTQYF.